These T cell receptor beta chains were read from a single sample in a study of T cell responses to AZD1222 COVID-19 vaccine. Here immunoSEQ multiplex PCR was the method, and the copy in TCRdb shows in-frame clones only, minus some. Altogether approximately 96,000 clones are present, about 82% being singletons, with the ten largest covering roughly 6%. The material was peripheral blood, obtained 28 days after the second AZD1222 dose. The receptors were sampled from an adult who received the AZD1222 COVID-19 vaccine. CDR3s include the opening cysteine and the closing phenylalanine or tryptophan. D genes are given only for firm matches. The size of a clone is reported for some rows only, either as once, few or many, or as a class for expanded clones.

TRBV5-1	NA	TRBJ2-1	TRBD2	CASSLAPKGGRAYNEQFF	TGCGCCAGCAGCTTGGCCCCGAAGGGCGGGAGGGCCTACAATGAGCAGTTCTTC
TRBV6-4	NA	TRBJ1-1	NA	CASREQLNTEAFF	TGTGCCAGCAGGGAACAGTTGAACACTGAAGCTTTCTTT
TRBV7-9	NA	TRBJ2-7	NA	CASSSDRGGYEQYF	TGTGCCAGCAGTTCTGACAGGGGAGGGTACGAGCAGTACTTC
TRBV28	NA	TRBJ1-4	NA	CASSRSGGSPNEKLFF	TGTGCCAGCAGTCGATCGGGGGGGTCTCCAAACGAAAAACTGTTTTTT
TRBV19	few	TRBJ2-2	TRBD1	CASSAHRGNTGELFF	TGTGCCAGTAGTGCCCACAGGGGGAACACCGGGGAGCTGTTTTTT
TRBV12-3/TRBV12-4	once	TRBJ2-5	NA	CASSWAPETQYF	TGTGCCAGCAGTTGGGCCCCAGAGACCCAGTACTTC
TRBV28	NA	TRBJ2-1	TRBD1	CASKGGEASSYNEQFF	TGTGCCAGCAAAGGGGGCGAAGCTTCCTCCTACAATGAGCAGTTCTTC
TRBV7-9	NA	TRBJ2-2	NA	CASSLGGQSGMRELFF	TGTGCCAGCAGCTTAGGCGGACAGTCAGGAATGAGGGAGCTGTTTTTT
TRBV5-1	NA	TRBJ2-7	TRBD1	CASSPQGPTYEQYF	TGCGCCAGCAGCCCACAGGGGCCCACCTACGAGCAGTACTTC
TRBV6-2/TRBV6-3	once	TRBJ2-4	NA	CASSRGGAGRNIQYF	TGTGCCAGCAGTCGTGGGGGCGCAGGGAGAAACATTCAGTACTTC
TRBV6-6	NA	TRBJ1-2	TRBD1	CASSPGRGQGGTNYGYTF	TGTGCCAGCAGTCCAGGCCGGGGACAGGGAGGGACTAACTATGGCTACACCTTC
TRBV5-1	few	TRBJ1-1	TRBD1	CASSLSTGSTEAFF	TGCGCCAGCAGCTTGTCGACAGGGTCGACTGAAGCTTTCTTT
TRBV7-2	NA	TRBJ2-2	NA	CASSQGPLRTGELFF	TGTGCCAGCAGCCAAGGGCCCTTGAGAACCGGGGAGCTGTTTTTT
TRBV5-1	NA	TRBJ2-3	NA	CASSLAGGLSTDTQYF	TGCGCCAGCAGCTTGGCCGGGGGCCTTAGCACAGATACGCAGTATTTT
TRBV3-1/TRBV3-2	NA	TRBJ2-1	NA	CASSQGAYNEQFF	TGTGCCAGCAGCCAAGGGGCCTACAATGAGCAGTTCTTC
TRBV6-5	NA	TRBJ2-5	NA	CASRTDDRRAETQYF	TGTGCCAGCAGGACCGACGACAGACGCGCGGAGACCCAGTACTTC
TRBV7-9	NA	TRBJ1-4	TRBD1	CASSLGTGGASGEKLFF	TGTGCCAGCAGCTTAGGGACAGGGGGCGCGTCGGGAGAAAAACTGTTTTTT
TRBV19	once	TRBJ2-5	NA	CASSGPFVRGGETQYF	TGTGCCAGTAGTGGACCCTTTGTGAGAGGTGGGGAGACCCAGTACTTC
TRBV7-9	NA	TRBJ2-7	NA	CASSRRDGPYEQYF	TGTGCCAGCAGCCGCCGGGACGGACCCTACGAGCAGTACTTC
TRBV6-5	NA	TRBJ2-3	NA	CASSYGGTDTQYF	TGTGCCAGCAGTTATGGGGGCACAGATACGCAGTATTTT
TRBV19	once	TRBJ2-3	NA	CASSMGPGDTQYF	TGTGCCAGTAGTATGGGCCCTGGCGATACGCAGTATTTT
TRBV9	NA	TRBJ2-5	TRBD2	CASSVSGGQETQYF	TGTGCCAGCAGCGTTAGCGGGGGCCAAGAGACCCAGTACTTC
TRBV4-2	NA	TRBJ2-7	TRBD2	CASSTRTSGSYEQYF	TGTGCCAGCAGCACCCGGACTAGCGGGAGCTACGAGCAGTACTTC
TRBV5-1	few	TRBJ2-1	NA	CASSSTDRSYNEQFF	TGCGCCAGCAGCTCGACGGACCGCTCCTACAATGAGCAGTTCTTC
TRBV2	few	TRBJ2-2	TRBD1	CASKRTGGTGDTGELFF	TGTGCCAGCAAGAGAACAGGGGGCACTGGGGACACCGGGGAGCTGTTTTTT
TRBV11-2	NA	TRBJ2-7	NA	CASSKYGGPEYEQYF	TGTGCCAGCAGCAAGTACGGAGGGCCGGAGTACGAGCAGTACTTC
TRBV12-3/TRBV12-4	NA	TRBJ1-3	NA	CAGANSGNTIYF	TGTGCCGGAGCGAACTCTGGAAACACCATATATTTT
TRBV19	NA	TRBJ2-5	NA	CASSIGWGPDGETQYF	TGTGCCAGTAGTATAGGTTGGGGGCCCGACGGAGAGACCCAGTACTTC
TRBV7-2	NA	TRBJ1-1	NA	CASSLWVVGGTEAFF	TGTGCCAGCAGCTTATGGGTCGTGGGGGGCACTGAAGCTTTCTTT
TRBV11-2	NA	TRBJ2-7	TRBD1	CASSLVMGGRGREQYF	TGTGCCAGCAGCTTAGTCATGGGGGGCAGGGGGCGCGAGCAGTACTTC
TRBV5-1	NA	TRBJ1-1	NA	CASSMGSGNTEAFF	TGCGCCAGCAGCATGGGATCGGGGAACACTGAAGCTTTCTTT
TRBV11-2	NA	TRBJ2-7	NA	CASSSNSHEQYF	TGTGCCAGCAGCTCAAATAGCCACGAGCAGTACTTC
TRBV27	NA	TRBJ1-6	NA	CASSLEAGFGYNSPLHF	TGTGCCAGCAGTTTAGAGGCGGGATTCGGTTATAATTCACCCCTCCACTTT
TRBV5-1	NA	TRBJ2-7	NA	CASSKDWAMGEQYF	TGCGCCAGCAGCAAGGACTGGGCGATGGGAGAGCAGTACTTC
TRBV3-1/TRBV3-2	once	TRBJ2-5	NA	CASSQYAGGARYETQYF	TGTGCCAGCAGCCAATACGCCGGCGGGGCGAGGTACGAGACCCAGTACTTC
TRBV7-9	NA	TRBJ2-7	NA	CASSLMRRQDLTYEQYF	TGTGCCAGCAGCTTAATGCGGCGACAGGACCTAACCTACGAGCAGTACTTC
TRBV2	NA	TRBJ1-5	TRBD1	CASSTDRVGNQPQHF	TGTGCCAGCAGTACGGACAGGGTTGGGAATCAGCCCCAGCATTTT
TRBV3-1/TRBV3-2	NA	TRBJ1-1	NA	CASSGGTEAFF	TGTGCCAGTTCGGGGGGCACTGAAGCTTTCTTT
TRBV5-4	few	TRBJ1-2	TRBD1	CASSPGTVAYGYGYTF	TGTGCCAGCAGCCCTGGGACAGTTGCCTACGGTTATGGCTACACCTTC
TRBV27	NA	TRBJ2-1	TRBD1	CASSPGQGNNEQFF	TGTGCCAGCAGCCCGGGACAGGGAAATAATGAGCAGTTCTTC
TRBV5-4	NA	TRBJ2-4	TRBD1	CASSFSGTALAKNIQYF	TGTGCCAGCAGCTTCTCCGGGACAGCCCTAGCCAAAAACATTCAGTACTTC
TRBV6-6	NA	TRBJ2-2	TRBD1	CASLPLRTGGTGELFF	TGTGCCAGCCTCCCCCTGCGGACAGGGGGCACCGGGGAGCTGTTTTTT
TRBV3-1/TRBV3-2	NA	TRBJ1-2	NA	CASSQAATNYGYTF	TGTGCCAGCAGCCAAGCGGCAACTAACTATGGCTACACCTTC
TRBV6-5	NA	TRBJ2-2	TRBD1	CASSRQGWTGELFF	TGTGCCAGCAGCAGACAGGGTTGGACCGGGGAGCTGTTTTTT
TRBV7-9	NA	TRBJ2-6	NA	CASSSQNYSVGANVLTF	TGTGCCAGCAGCTCACAAAACTATTCTGTAGGGGCCAACGTCCTGACTTTC
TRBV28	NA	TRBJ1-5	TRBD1	CASSFPTGGQPQHF	TGTGCCAGCAGTTTTCCGACAGGGGGTCAGCCCCAGCATTTT